The 13 T cell receptor beta chains in this list originate from one sample, sequenced in a study of blood T cell repertoires in COVID-19. Data came from immunoSEQ multiplex PCR; TCRdb stores just in-frame clones and leaves some out. The profile covers over 95,000 clones, with roughly 84% appearing a single time and roughly 1.9% taken by the ten largest. Sequencing was done on a sample of peripheral blood. The receptors shown here come from a man between 65 and 85 years old with active or convalescent COVID-19.

The chain links TRBV5-4 to TRBJ1-5; D is uncertain. Looked up from germline, CDR1 is SGHNT and CDR2 is YYREEE (reference sequence). CDR3 size: 15 residues. Deletions cut 0 bases from V and 0 bases from J, with 7 bases between. The CDR3 region has the DNA TGTGCCAGCAGCTTGGGTACTAATAGCAATCAGCCCCAGCATTTT. It translates to CASSLGTNSNQPQHF.

This chain connects TRBV7-3 to TRBJ2-7; TRBD1 aligns across 8 bases. V trimming: 5 bases; J trimming: 1 base; junction bases outside the gene matches: 1. This CDR3 contains 13 residues. Germline-derived CDR1 and CDR2 are SGHTA and FQGTGA. The CDR3 loop reads CASSRQGSYEQYF. The CDR3 coding sequence is TGTGCCAGCAGCCGACAGGGGTCCTACGAGCAGTACTTC.

This rearrangement joins TRBV27 to TRBJ1-1; 9 bases line up with TRBD1. The germline V gene encodes CDR1 MNHEY and CDR2 SMNVEV (reference sequence). The junction had 12 bases not matched to a gene; V was cut back by 4 bases and J by 6 bases. The CDR3 covers 16 residues. The CDR3 DNA reads TGTGCCAGCAGTTCATACCTCGGGACAGGGAGCCCTGAAGCTTTCTTT. It codes for CASSSYLGTGSPEAFF.

The chain uses TRBV19 and TRBJ2-3; 8 nucleotides agree with TRBD2. The CDR3 totals 13 residues. The germline V gene encodes CDR1 LNHDA and CDR2 SQIVND (reference sequence). Trimming removed 2 bases from V and 5 bases from J; junction bases left unmatched: 0. CDR3 loop: CASSIREGDTQYF. As DNA, the CDR3 is TGTGCCAGTAGTATACGGGAGGGAGATACGCAGTATTTT.

V usage is TRBV7-2 and J usage is TRBJ2-1; TRBD2 might be the D (6 bases). The ends were cut back, 4 bases at V and 10 bases at J, with 20 bases in the middle. CDR1 is SGHTA, CDR2 FQGNSA, per germline. The CDR3 length is 15 residues. The CDR3 coding sequence is TGTGCCAGCAGCTCACCTGGGACTGCCGTCAGGGAGCAGTTCTTC. Translation gives CASSSPGTAVREQFF.

As regards this clone: The sample holds other DNA sequences that translate to the same CDR3. The chain couples TRBV14 to TRBJ1-1; TRBD1 aligns across 7 bases. CDR1 and CDR2 from the germline V gene are SGHDN and FVKESK. This CDR3 is 13 amino acids long. The trim removed 4 bases at V and 2 bases at J, leaving 1 base unmatched. Written as DNA, the CDR3 is TGTGCCAGCAGCCGGGACAGAAACACTGAAGCTTTCTTT. This translates into CASSRDRNTEAFF.

This chain uses TRBV9 with TRBJ2-1; 12 positions agree with TRBD2. Looked up from germline, CDR1 is SGDLS and CDR2 is YYNGEE. Trimming at V came to 1 base and at J to 9 bases, leaving 14 bases not matched to a gene. The CDR3 is 18 amino acids. Here the CDR3 reads CASSVSGLAGTRDGEQFF. CDR3 bases: TGTGCCAGCAGCGTATCCGGACTAGCGGGGACCAGGGATGGTGAGCAGTTCTTC.

V is TRBV28 and J is TRBJ2-4; 12 nucleotides line up with TRBD1. The J segment lost 3 bases and the V segment lost 1 base, leaving 13 bases of the junction unmatched. The CDR3 runs 20 residues. Germline CDR1 reads MDHEN; CDR2 reads SYDVKM. The CDR3 sequence: CASSLYADTGQGASKNIQYF. Written as DNA, the CDR3 is TGTGCCAGCAGTTTATACGCCGATACGGGACAGGGGGCCAGCAAAAACATTCAGTACTTC.

The V call is TRBV9, the J call TRBJ2-3, with 7 bases identical to TRBD1. V gave up 3 bases and J gave up 4 bases; unmatched junction bases: 8. The CDR3 runs 15 residues. Germline V gene data show CDR1 as SGDLS and CDR2 as YYNGEE. The CDR3 reads CASSGRTGRADTQYF. Here the CDR3 DNA reads TGTGCCAGCAGCGGGAGGACAGGTCGGGCAGATACGCAGTATTTT.

The chain has TRBV9 and TRBJ2-3; the D is unclear. This CDR3 is 14 amino acids long. CDR1 is SGDLS, CDR2 YYNGEE, per germline. Trimming stripped 4 bases from V and 0 bases from J, with 9 bases between. The CDR3 nucleotides are TGTGCCAGCAGCCCCGACTCTAGCACAGATACGCAGTATTTT. It is translated as CASSPDSSTDTQYF. Using reference TRBV9 and TRBJ2-3 for the parts outside the CDR3, the full variable domain is DSGVTQTPKHLITATGQRVTLRCSPRSGDLSVYWYQQSLDQGLQFLIQYYNGEERAKGNILERFSAQQFPDLHSELNLSSLELGDSALYFCASSPDSSTDTQYFGPGTRLTVL.

Here the CDR3 reads CASSEVGLAGGGEETQYF. The CDR3, as DNA: TGTGCCAGCAGTGAAGTAGGGCTAGCGGGGGGCGGAGAAGAGACCCAGTACTTC. The V call is TRBV6-1, the J call TRBJ2-5; the match to TRBD2 covers 11 bases. Per the germline V gene, CDR1 is MNHNS and CDR2 is SASEGT. V trimming: 1 base; J trimming: 3 bases; junction bases outside the gene matches: 10. The CDR3 contains 18 residues.

This chain uses TRBV9 with TRBJ2-7; the match to TRBD2 covers 12 bases. V was pared by 0 bases and J by 5 bases, with 6 bases of the junction left unmatched. The CDR3 sequence is 16 residues long. Germline V lookup: CDR1 SGDLS, CDR2 YYNGEE. CDR3 sequence: CASSVGASGGANEQYF. Written as DNA, the CDR3 is TGTGCCAGCAGCGTAGGGGCTAGCGGGGGGGCCAACGAGCAGTACTTC.

This chain joins TRBV7-3 and TRBJ2-7, with 9 nucleotides matching TRBD1. In germline, CDR1 is SGHTA, CDR2 FQGTGA. There are 14 residues in the CDR3. V dropped 5 bases and J dropped 5; count of bases not matched to a gene: 7. The CDR3 is CASSLRDREDEQYF. CDR3 nucleotide sequence: TGTGCCAGCAGCCTCCGGGACAGGGAGGACGAGCAGTACTTC.